One sample yielded the 25 T cell receptor beta chains listed below, sequenced in a study of T-cell reconstitution after alpha-beta-depleted transplantation in children. Unique molecular identifiers were used in preparing the TCRbeta library. Each CDR3 protein is one row after TCRdb ran MiXCR on the PCR reads. The data hold 90,000 to 100,000 distinct CDR3 sequences, with less than 25% observed a single time. The source material was PBMCs, sampled before TCRalphabeta/CD19-depleted stem cell transplant. Receptors originate from a boy between 2 and 10 years old with acute lymphoblastic leukemia, due to receive a stem cell transplant.

This clonotype was seen a handful of times. The V gene is TRBV15, the J gene TRBJ1-1; unclear D gene. This CDR3 region has 13 residues. V was shortened by 6 bases and J by 1 base, with 9 bases between the two germline ends. CDR1 LNHNV and CDR2 YYDKDF come from the germline V gene (reference sequence). Here the CDR3 DNA reads TGTGCCACCAGAATCCCTGGGAACACTGAAGCTTTCTTT. This encodes CATRIPGNTEAFF.

The DNA for the CDR3 is TGTGCCAGCAGCCTACTAACTCGGGAGCTGTTTTTT. Residues: CASSLLTRELFF. The chain has TRBV4-2 and TRBJ2-2, with unresolved D. The V gene lost 4 bases and the J gene lost 9 bases, with 9 bases spanning the gap. This CDR3 contains 12 residues. CDR1 is LGHNA and CDR2 is YNFKEQ in the germline V gene.

This clonotype was observed a handful of times. This rearrangement joins TRBV5-1 to TRBJ2-7; perhaps TRBD2 as D (5 bases). Between the trimmed V and J ends, which lost 7 bases and 1 base, there was a span of 15 bases. Germline V gives CDR1 SGHRS, CDR2 YFSETQ. CDR3 length: 14 residues. The CDR3 sequence: CASRRALNSYEQYF. The CDR3 nucleotides are TGCGCCAGCCGGCGGGCCTTAAATTCCTACGAGCAGTACTTC.

This clonotype was seen many times. The rearrangement joins TRBV11-2 to TRBJ2-3; 14 bases map to TRBD2. CDR1 is SGHAT, CDR2 FQNNGV, per germline. This CDR3 is 18 amino acids long. Germline trimming cut 1 base from V and 7 bases from J; bases unmatched to any gene: 10. The chain's CDR3 is CASSLVGTSGSSPNTQYF. The CDR3 DNA sequence: TGTGCCAGCAGCTTAGTGGGGACTAGCGGGAGTTCCCCCAATACGCAGTATTTT. The complete variable domain, with remaining parts taken from reference TRBV11-2 and TRBJ2-3, reads EAGVAQSPRYKIIEKRQSVAFWCNPISGHATLYWYQQILGQGPKLLIQFQNNGVVDDSQLPKDRFSAERLKGVDSTLKIQPAKLEDSAVYLCASSLVGTSGSSPNTQYFGPGTRLTVL.

The V call is TRBV12-3 or TRBV12-4, the J call TRBJ1-4, with D possibly matching TRBD1 (5 bases). V lost 3 bases and J 7 bases, leaving 12 bases between the germline ends. The CDR3 has 14 residues. The CDR3 is CASSFGAGSEKLFF. The CDR3 DNA sequence: TGTGCCAGCAGTTTCGGGGCGGGGAGTGAAAAACTGTTTTTT.

The sample holds many counts of this clonotype. The chain employs TRBV25-1 and TRBJ2-1; TRBD1 aligns across 7 bases. The CDR3 totals 15 residues. Germline CDR1 reads MGHDK; CDR2 reads SYGVNS. Losses at the gene ends were 4 bases for V and 2 bases for J; bases not matched to a gene: 5. Here the CDR3 DNA reads TGTGCCAGCAGTGTCACGGACAGGCCCTACAATGAGCAGTTCTTC. It is translated as CASSVTDRPYNEQFF. The full variable domain, rest sourced from reference TRBV25-1 and TRBJ2-1, is EADIYQTPRYLVIGTGKKITLECSQTMGHDKMYWYQQDPGMELHLIHYSYGVNSTEKGDLSSESTVSRIRTEHFPLTLESARPSHTSQYLCASSVTDRPYNEQFFGPGTRLTVL.

V usage is TRBV7-8 and J usage is TRBJ1-1; TRBD1 matches at 9 bases. CDR3 size: 18 residues. Germline trimming cut 0 bases from V and 1 base from J; bases unmatched to any gene: 9. The germline V gene encodes CDR1 SGHVS and CDR2 FQNEAQ. As DNA, the CDR3 is TGTGCCAGCAGCTTAGCGCTTAGTATGGGACAGGGGAACACTGAAGCTTTCTTT. This encodes CASSLALSMGQGNTEAFF.

The CDR3 protein is CASGGLAEFHEQYF. The CDR3 region has the DNA TGTGCCAGTGGGGGGCTAGCGGAATTCCACGAGCAGTACTTC. The rearrangement links TRBV25-1 to TRBJ2-7; a possible D gene is TRBD2 (7 bases). The CDR3 loop spans 14 amino acids. Germline V lookup: CDR1 MGHDK, CDR2 SYGVNS. Trimming took off 9 bases at V and 5 bases at J, with 20 bases between the two ends.

This clonotype was found a few times. The CDR3: CASFLAETYNEQFF. The CDR3 DNA sequence: TGCGCCAGCTTTCTAGCGGAGACTTACAATGAGCAGTTCTTC. The gene calls are TRBV5-1 and TRBJ2-1; the match to TRBD2 covers 7 bases. Germline CDR1 is SGHRS and CDR2 is YFSETQ. J was trimmed by 4 bases and V by 7 bases; bases with no gene match: 8. There are 14 residues in the CDR3.

This clonotype was seen a few times. The rearrangement joins TRBV4-1 to TRBJ2-7; the D is unclear. This CDR3 is built from 13 residues. The germline CDR1 and CDR2 sequences are MGHRA and YSYEKL. V dropped 0 bases and J dropped 6 bases, with 9 bases sitting between them. CDR3: CASSQDARPEQYF. DNA of the CDR3: TGCGCCAGCAGCCAAGATGCGCGGCCCGAGCAGTACTTC.

The chain employs TRBV20-1 and TRBJ2-3; the D gene is possibly TRBD2 (6 bases). Germline V lookup: CDR1 DFQATT, CDR2 SNEGSKA (reference sequence). The V gene lost 4 bases and the J gene lost 4 bases, with 9 bases spanning the gap. The CDR3 length is 12 residues. CDR3 amino acids: CSANTSPDTQYF. The DNA for the CDR3 is TGCAGTGCTAATACTAGCCCAGATACGCAGTATTTT.

V and J are TRBV28 and TRBJ2-5, with D possibly TRBD2 on 5 matching bases. Per the germline V gene, CDR1 is MDHEN and CDR2 is SYDVKM. Trimming took off 5 bases at V and 1 base at J, with 17 bases between the two ends. This CDR3 is built from 16 residues. CDR3 loop: CASSLSGPGPQETQYF. In nucleotides, the CDR3 is TGTGCCAGCAGTCTGAGCGGCCCCGGGCCCCAAGAGACCCAGTACTTC.

This clonotype has a handful of counts. V gene TRBV5-1 combines with J gene TRBJ2-2; a possible D gene is TRBD1 (6 bases). V lost 1 base to trimming and J lost 6 bases, with 7 bases between them. CDR3 length: 13 residues. CDR1 SGHRS and CDR2 YFSETQ come from the germline V gene. CDR3 sequence: CASSLKGAGELFF. In DNA, the CDR3 is TGCGCCAGCAGCTTGAAGGGGGCCGGGGAGCTGTTTTTT.

The chain uses TRBV5-1 and TRBJ1-1; D unclear. CDR3 length: 13 amino acids. With 4 bases removed from V and 2 bases from J, the gap between germline ends came to 9 bases. The germline gives CDR1 SGHRS, CDR2 YFSETQ. CDR3 DNA sequence: TGCGCCAGCAGCGGGCCCTATAACACTGAAGCTTTCTTT. As protein: CASSGPYNTEAFF.

The chain combines TRBV29-1 with TRBJ2-1, with D possibly being TRBD2 (6 bases). The CDR3 totals 15 residues. V lost 5 bases and J lost 2, with 16 bases in between. CDR1 SQVTM and CDR2 ANQGSEA come from the germline V gene. This chain's CDR3 is CSVTRLVAAYNEQFF. CDR3 DNA: TGCAGCGTTACCCGACTAGTGGCGGCCTACAATGAGCAGTTCTTC.

J is TRBJ2-7 and V is TRBV7-8; perhaps TRBD1 as D (5 bases). Deletions cut 5 bases from V and 2 bases from J, with 10 bases between. The CDR3 totals 13 residues. Germline values: CDR1 SGHVS, CDR2 FQNEAQ. This CDR3 is CASSLTETYEQYF. The CDR3 DNA reads as TGTGCCAGCAGCCTGACAGAGACCTACGAGCAGTACTTC.

The chain carries TRBV20-1 and TRBJ2-5; no firm D call. The germline V gene has CDR1 DFQATT and CDR2 SNEGSKA (reference sequence). The CDR3 runs to 13 residues. V lost 5 bases and J lost 5, with 15 bases in between. The DNA of the CDR3 is TGCAGTGCTCCCGTCCTCTTCGGGGAGACCCAGTACTTC. This sequence encodes CSAPVLFGETQYF.

The chain recombines TRBV28 with TRBJ2-1; TRBD2 matches 8 bases. CDR3 size: 15 residues. Trimming at V came to 5 bases and at J to 13 bases, leaving 16 bases not matched to a gene. Per the germline V gene, CDR1 is MDHEN and CDR2 is SYDVKM. Here the CDR3 DNA reads TGTGCCAGCAGTCCCGGGACTAGTTTTTCAAGTGAACAGTTCTTC. This codes for CASSPGTSFSSEQFF.

This clonotype was counted a few times. For the CDR3, the DNA is TGCAGTGCCGAGGTCGGTAGGTCCACAGATACGCAGTATTTT. Translating it yields CSAEVGRSTDTQYF. The J gene is TRBJ2-3, the V gene TRBV20-1; D ambiguous. This CDR3 contains 14 residues. Germline V gives CDR1 DFQATT, CDR2 SNEGSKA (reference sequence). Deletions cut 6 bases from V and 2 bases from J, with 15 bases between.

The chain has TRBV6-5 and TRBJ2-3, with unresolved D. The CDR3 spans 13 residues. V was shortened by 4 bases and J by 4 bases, with 9 bases between the two germline ends. The germline CDR1 and CDR2 sequences are MNHEY and SVGAGI. The CDR3 DNA reads TGTGCCAGCAGTTTGCGGTTTTCAGATACGCAGTATTTT. Translating it yields CASSLRFSDTQYF.

Here the CDR3 DNA reads TGTGCCAGCAGCGTATTGGGTAACACCGGGGAGCTGTTTTTT. Its translation is CASSVLGNTGELFF. The V gene is TRBV7-2, the J gene TRBJ2-2; D is ambiguous. Trimming took 5 bases from V and 2 from J, leaving 9 bases between them. Per the germline V gene, CDR1 is SGHTA and CDR2 is FQGNSA. The CDR3 is made up of 14 amino acids.

This rearrangement joins TRBV11-2 to TRBJ2-5; D is undetermined. V lost 2 bases and J 2 bases, leaving 12 bases between the germline ends. Per the germline V gene, CDR1 is SGHAT and CDR2 is FQNNGV. CDR3 length: 15 residues. CDR3 DNA: TGTGCCAGCAGCTTAAACCGGGCAATACAAGAGACCCAGTACTTC. It translates to CASSLNRAIQETQYF.

J is TRBJ2-1 and V is TRBV20-1, with TRBD2 identical over 9 bases. CDR3 length equals 14 residues. CDR1 is DFQATT, CDR2 SNEGSKA, per germline (reference sequence). V shed 5 bases and J 8 bases; nucleotides not matched to a gene: 10. CDR3 sequence reads: CSAATSGGAYEQFF. The CDR3 DNA reads as TGCAGTGCTGCGACTAGCGGAGGGGCCTATGAGCAGTTCTTC.

The chain is built from TRBV2 and TRBJ2-1; D gene unclear. V dropped 6 bases and J dropped 0 bases, with 9 bases sitting between them. This CDR3 has 14 residues. Germline CDR1 is SNHLY and CDR2 is FYNNEI. The CDR3 spells CASSQLSSYNEQFF. The CDR3, as DNA: TGTGCCAGCAGCCAACTAAGCTCCTACAATGAGCAGTTCTTC.

This clonotype was counted between two and nine times. V gene TRBV27 combines with J gene TRBJ2-1; 7 positions match TRBD2. After removal of 0 bases from V and 8 bases from J, the junction contained 13 bases not matched to a gene. The CDR3 spans 17 residues. Germline values: CDR1 MNHEY, CDR2 SMNVEV (reference sequence). The CDR3 region has the DNA TGTGCCAGCAGTTTATCGGGACTACCTTCCTGGGGCGATGAGCAGTTCTTC. Protein sequence: CASSLSGLPSWGDEQFF.